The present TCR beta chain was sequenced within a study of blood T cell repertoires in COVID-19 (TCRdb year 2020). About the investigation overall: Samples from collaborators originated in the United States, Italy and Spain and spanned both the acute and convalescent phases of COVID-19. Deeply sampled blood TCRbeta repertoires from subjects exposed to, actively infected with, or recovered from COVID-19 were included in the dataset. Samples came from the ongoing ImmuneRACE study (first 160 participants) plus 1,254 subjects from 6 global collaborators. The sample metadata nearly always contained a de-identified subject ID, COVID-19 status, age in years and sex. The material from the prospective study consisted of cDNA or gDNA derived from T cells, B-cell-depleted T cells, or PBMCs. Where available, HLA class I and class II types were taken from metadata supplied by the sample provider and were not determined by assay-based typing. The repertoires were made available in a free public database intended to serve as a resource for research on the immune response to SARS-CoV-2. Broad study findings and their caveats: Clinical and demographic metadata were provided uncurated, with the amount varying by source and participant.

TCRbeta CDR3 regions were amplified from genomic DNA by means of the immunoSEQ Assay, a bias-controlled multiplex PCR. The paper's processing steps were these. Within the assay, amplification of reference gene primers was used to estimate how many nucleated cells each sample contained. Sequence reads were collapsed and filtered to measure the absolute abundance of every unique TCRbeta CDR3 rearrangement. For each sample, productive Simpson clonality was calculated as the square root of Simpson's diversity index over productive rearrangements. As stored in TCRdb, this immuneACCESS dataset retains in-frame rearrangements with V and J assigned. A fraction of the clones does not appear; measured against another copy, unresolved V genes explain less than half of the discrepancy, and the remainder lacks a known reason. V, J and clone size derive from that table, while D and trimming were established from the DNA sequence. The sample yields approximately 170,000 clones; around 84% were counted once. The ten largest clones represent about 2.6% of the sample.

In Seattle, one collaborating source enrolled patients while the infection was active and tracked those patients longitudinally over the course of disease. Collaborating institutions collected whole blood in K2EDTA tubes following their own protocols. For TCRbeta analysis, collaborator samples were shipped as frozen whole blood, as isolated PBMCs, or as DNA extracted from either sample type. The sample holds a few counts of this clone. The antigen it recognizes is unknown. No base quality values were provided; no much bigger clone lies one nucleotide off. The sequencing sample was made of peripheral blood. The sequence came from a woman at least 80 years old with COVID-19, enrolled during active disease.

The nucleotide sequence is given as TGTGCCAGCTCACCATATTCGGGGGTAGGCAATCAGCCCCAGCATTTT. Translated, this is CASSPYSGVGNQPQHF. The rearranged segments are TRBV18 and TRBJ1-5; perhaps TRBD1 is the D gene, with 5 bases matching. Between the V and J ends, shortened by 2 bases and 2 bases respectively, the junction contains 13 bases. Sequences KGHSH (CDR1) and LQKENI (CDR2) are obtained from the germline V gene. The CDR3 numbers 16 residues from cysteine through phenylalanine. CDR3 DNA only is kept here, 48 bases in frame from base 1.